The clone carrying this TCR beta chain appeared many times. The sequenced patients had an expansion of CD8+CD57+ cells seen by flow cytometry. For CDR3 and TCR beta VDJ profiling, genomic DNA was the template used. A single record per CDR3 protein comes from TCRdb applying MiXCR to the reads. In the table there are some 160,000 distinct CDR3 sequences, more than 45% of which are singletons. Trimming removed 4 bases at V and 2 bases at J, with 13 bases between. The CDR3 has 15 amino acids. CDR1 is SGHVS and CDR2 is FNYEAQ in the germline V gene. The data belong to a study of CD8+CD57+ T cells in acquired aplastic anemia.

This receptor was taken from a human donor with aplastic anemia. Sequencing was done on a sample of sorted CD4+, CD8+, or CD8+CD57+ T cells (not recorded which) from PBMCs. The genes are TRBV7-6 and TRBJ2-3; weak D call: TRBD1 (6 bases). CDR3: CASSSGQKITDTQYF. CDR3 nucleotides: TGTGCCAGCAGCTCTGGACAGAAAATCACAGATACGCAGTATTTT.